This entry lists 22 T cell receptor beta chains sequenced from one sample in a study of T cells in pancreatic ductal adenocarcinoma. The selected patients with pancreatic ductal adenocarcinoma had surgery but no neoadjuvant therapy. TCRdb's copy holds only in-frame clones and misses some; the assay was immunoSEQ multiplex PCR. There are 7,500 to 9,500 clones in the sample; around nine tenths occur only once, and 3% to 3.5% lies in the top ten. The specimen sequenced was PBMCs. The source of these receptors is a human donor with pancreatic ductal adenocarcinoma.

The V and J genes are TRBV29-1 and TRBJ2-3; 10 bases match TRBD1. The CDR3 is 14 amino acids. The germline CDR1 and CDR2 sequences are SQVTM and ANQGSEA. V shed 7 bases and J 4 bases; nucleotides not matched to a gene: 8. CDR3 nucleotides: TGCAGCGCCGAGACAGGGGGCGTATCAGATACGCAGTATTTT. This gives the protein CSAETGGVSDTQYF.

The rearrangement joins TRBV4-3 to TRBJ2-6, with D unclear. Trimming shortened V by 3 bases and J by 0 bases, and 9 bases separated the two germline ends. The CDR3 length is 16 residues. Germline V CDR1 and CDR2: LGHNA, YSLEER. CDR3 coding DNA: TGCGCCAGCAGCCAGCCCAGAGGCTCTGGGGCCAACGTCCTGACTTTC. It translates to CASSQPRGSGANVLTF.

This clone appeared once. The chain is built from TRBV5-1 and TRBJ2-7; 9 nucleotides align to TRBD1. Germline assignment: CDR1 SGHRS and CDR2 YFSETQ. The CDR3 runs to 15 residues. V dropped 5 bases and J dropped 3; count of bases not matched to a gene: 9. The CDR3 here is CASRIIGQGNYEQYF. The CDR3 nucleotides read TGCGCCAGCAGGATAATCGGACAGGGGAACTACGAGCAGTACTTC.

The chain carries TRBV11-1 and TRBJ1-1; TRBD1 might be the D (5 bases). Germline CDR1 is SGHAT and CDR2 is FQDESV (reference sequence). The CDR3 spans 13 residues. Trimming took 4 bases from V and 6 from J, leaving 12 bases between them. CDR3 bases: TGTGCCAGCAGCTCAGGGCAAGGGTCTGAAGCTTTCTTT. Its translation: CASSSGQGSEAFF.

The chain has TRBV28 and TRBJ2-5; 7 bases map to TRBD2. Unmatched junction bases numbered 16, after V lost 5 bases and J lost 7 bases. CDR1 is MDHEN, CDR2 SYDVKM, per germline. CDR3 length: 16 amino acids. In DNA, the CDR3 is TGTGCCAGCAGTATCCCCCGGGGGGTCGGGGCTAGGACCCAGTACTTC. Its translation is CASSIPRGVGARTQYF.

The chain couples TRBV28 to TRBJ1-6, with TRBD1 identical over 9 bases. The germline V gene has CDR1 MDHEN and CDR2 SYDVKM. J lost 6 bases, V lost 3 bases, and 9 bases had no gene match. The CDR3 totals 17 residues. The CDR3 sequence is CASSLGTGKPPNSPLHF. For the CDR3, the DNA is TGTGCCAGCAGTTTGGGGACAGGGAAGCCGCCTAATTCACCCCTCCACTTT.

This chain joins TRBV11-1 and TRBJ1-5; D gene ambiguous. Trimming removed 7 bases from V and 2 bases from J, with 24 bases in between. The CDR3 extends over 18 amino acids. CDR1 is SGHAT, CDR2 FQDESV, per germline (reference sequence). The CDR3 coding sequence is TGTGCCAGCACCTTCGCCGGGGTCCTTGCACTCGGCAATCAGCCCCAGCATTTT. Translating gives CASTFAGVLALGNQPQHF.

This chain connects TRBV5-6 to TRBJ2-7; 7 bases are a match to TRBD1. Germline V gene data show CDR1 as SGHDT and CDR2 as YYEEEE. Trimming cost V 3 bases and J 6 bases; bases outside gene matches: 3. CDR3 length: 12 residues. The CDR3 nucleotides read TGTGCCAGCAGCTCGACAGGGACCGAGCAGTACTTC. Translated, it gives CASSSTGTEQYF.

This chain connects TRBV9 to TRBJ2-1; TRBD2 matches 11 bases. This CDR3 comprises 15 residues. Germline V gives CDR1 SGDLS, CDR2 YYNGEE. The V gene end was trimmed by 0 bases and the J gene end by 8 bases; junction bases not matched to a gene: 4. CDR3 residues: CASSVASGRPHEQFF. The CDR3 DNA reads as TGTGCCAGCAGCGTAGCTAGCGGGAGGCCCCATGAGCAGTTCTTC.

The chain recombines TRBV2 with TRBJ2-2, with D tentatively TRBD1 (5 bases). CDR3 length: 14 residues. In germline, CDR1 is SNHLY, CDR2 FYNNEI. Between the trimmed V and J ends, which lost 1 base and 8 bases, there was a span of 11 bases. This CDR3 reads CASSEGRVGGELFF. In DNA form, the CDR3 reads TGTGCCAGCAGTGAAGGCAGGGTTGGTGGGGAGCTGTTTTTT.

DNA of the CDR3: TGTGCCAGCAGTTCGCAGGGTGGCCAGCCCCAGCATTTT. It is translated as CASSSQGGQPQHF. The rearrangement uses TRBV28 and TRBJ1-5; possibly TRBD1 for D (5 bases). CDR1 MDHEN and CDR2 SYDVKM come from the germline V gene. The CDR3 runs to 13 residues. Trimming removed 4 bases at V and 7 bases at J, with 11 bases between.

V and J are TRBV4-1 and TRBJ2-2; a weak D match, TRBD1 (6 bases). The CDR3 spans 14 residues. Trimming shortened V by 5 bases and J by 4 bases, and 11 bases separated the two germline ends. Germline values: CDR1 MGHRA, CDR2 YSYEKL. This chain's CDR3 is CASSEQGSTGELFF. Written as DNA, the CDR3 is TGCGCCAGCAGCGAACAGGGTTCCACCGGGGAGCTGTTTTTT.

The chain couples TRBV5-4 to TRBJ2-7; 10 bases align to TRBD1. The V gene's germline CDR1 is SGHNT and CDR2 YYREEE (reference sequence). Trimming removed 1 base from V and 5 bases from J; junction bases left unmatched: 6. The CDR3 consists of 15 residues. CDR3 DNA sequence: TGTGCCAGCAGCTTGTCCGGGACAGGGGCCCACGAGCAGTACTTC. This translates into CASSLSGTGAHEQYF.

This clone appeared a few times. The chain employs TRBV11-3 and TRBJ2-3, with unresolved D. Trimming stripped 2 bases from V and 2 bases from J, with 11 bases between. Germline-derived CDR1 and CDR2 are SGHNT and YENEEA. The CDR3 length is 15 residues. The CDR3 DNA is TGTGCCAGCAGCTTATTACGTAGTAACACAGATACGCAGTATTTT. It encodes CASSLLRSNTDTQYF.

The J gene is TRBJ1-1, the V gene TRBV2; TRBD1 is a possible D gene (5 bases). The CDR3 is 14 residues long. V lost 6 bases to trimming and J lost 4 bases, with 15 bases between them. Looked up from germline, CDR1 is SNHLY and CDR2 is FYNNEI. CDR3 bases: TGTGCCAGCAGGGCCGGACACCTAAGCACTGAAGCTTTCTTT. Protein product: CASRAGHLSTEAFF.

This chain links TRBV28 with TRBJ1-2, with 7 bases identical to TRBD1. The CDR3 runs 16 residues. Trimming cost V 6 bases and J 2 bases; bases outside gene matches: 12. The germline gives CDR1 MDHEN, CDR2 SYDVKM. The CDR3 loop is CASSSSPGTANYGYTF. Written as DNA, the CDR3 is TGTGCCAGCAGCTCATCGCCTGGGACAGCCAACTATGGCTACACCTTC.

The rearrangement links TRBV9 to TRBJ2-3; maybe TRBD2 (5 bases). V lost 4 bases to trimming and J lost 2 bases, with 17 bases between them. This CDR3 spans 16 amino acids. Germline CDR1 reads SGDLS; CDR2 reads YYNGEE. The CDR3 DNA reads TGTGCCAGCAGCACCCCTCTGGGCGGGTCCACAGATACGCAGTATTTT. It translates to CASSTPLGGSTDTQYF.

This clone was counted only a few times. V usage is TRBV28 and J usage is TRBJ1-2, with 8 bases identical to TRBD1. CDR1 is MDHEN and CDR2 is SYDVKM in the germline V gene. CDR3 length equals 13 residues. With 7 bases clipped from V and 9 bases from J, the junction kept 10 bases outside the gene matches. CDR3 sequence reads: CASTPDRVTRYTF. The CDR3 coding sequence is TGTGCCAGCACCCCGGACAGGGTCACTCGCTACACCTTC.

The CDR3 region is CASSLVGGGGSLETQYF. Here the CDR3 DNA reads TGTGCCAGCAGCTTAGTAGGTGGCGGGGGGAGTTTGGAGACCCAGTACTTC. The chain combines TRBV7-2 with TRBJ2-5, with TRBD2 matching over 8 bases. The CDR3 is 17 amino acids. J gave up 5 bases and V 1 base, and 12 bases lay outside the gene matches. CDR1 SGHTA and CDR2 FQGNSA come from the germline V gene.

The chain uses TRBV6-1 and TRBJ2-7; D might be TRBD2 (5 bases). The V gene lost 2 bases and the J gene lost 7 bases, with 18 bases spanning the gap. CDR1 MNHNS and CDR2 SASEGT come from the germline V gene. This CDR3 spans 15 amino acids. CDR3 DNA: TGTGCCAGCAGTGAAACGGCAGGAAGTTCGGGGGAGCAGTACTTC. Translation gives CASSETAGSSGEQYF.

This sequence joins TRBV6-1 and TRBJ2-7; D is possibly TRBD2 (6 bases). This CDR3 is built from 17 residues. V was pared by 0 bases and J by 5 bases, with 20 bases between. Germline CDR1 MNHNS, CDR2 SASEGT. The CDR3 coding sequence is TGTGCCAGCAGTGAAGCGGGGAGGAGTGTGACCCCCCACGAGCAGTACTTC. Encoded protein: CASSEAGRSVTPHEQYF.

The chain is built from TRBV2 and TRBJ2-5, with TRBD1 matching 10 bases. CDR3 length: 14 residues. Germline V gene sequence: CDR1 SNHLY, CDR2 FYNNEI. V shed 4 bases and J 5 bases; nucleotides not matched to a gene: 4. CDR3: CASSVDRGRETQYF. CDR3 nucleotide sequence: TGTGCCAGCAGTGTGGACAGGGGGAGGGAGACCCAGTACTTC.